The following is a TCR beta chain sequence with its context. Its antigen remains unidentified. Genomic DNA was employed as the template in profiling TCR beta VDJ and CDR3. MiXCR, run by TCRdb on the reads, gives a single entry per CDR3 protein. The sample has approximately 160,000 distinct CDR3 sequences, around 40% seen once; the top ten hold 0.85% to 1.3%. These data come from a study of CD8+CD57+ T cells in acquired aplastic anemia. Study overall: The study obtained around 10 million reads on average for CD4+ cells from healthy donors. Study-level points and caveats: The number of CD8+ CDR3 sequences shared by patients and controls was under 35. Levels of CD8+ Simpson's diversity were not significantly distinct in patients versus controls.

Material: sorted CD4+, CD8+, or CD8+CD57+ T cells (not recorded which) from PBMCs. The clonotype originates from a human donor in good health.

CDR3 nucleotide sequence: TGCAGTGCCCCCTTCACCTACGAGCAGTACTTC. Protein: CSAPFTYEQYF. The V gene is TRBV20-1, the J gene TRBJ2-7; D gene unclear. V was shortened by 6 bases and J by 2 bases, with 8 bases between the two germline ends. The CDR3 is 11 residues long. Germline V CDR1 and CDR2: DFQATT, SNEGSKA (reference sequence).